This TCR beta chain was captured by sequencing in a study of CD8+CD57+ T cells in acquired aplastic anemia. On this clonotype: Its cognate antigen is unknown.

Germline CDR1 is LNHDA and CDR2 is SQIVND (reference sequence). Trimming stripped 7 bases from V and 4 bases from J, with 14 bases between. The CDR3 extends over 14 amino acids. Overall study findings and caveats: Patients versus controls showed no significant CD8+ Simpson's diversity difference. Patients and controls turned out to have 25 to 30 CD8+ CDR3 sequences in common.

The template for TCR beta VDJ and CDR3 sequence profiling was genomic DNA. MiXCR, run by TCRdb on the reads, gives a single entry per CDR3 protein. The sample lists over 150,000 distinct CDR3 sequences, approximately 52% seen once, with approximately 12% in the top ten. The authors sequenced patients whose flow cytometry had shown CD8+CD57+ cell expansion. No patient had been given any therapy when blood was sampled. Sequencing input: sorted CD4+, CD8+, or CD8+CD57+ T cells (not recorded which) from PBMCs. The receptor's source is a human donor with aplastic anemia. This chain joins TRBV19 and TRBJ1-3; D unclear. The CDR3 DNA sequence: TGTGCCAGTAACAGCGTCCGAGGGGGAAACACCATATATTTT. It translates to CASNSVRGGNTIYF. Complete variable domain (other parts from reference TRBV19 and TRBJ1-3): DGGITQSPKYLFRKEGQNVTLSCEQNLNHDAMYWYRQDPGQGLRLIYYSQIVNDFQKGDIAEGYSVSREKKESFPLTVTSAQKNPTAFYLCASNSVRGGNTIYFGEGSWLTVV.